Listed below are T cell receptor beta chains from one sample, sequenced in a study of radiation and T cells in renal cell carcinoma. Only in-frame clones appear in the TCRdb table, and some are missing; sequencing was by immunoSEQ multiplex PCR. This sample has about 16,000 clones; 50% occur once, and the top ten carry 40%. This material consisted of tumor tissue, taken from a patient whose treatment included radiotherapy and nephrectomy. All receptors derive from a woman in her sixties or seventies with renal cell carcinoma. Both conserved end residues are part of each CDR3. The D gene is left open where the match is weak. Where a row states a size, it is once, few, many or the class of an expanded clone; other rows omit it.

j_call	d_call	v_call	clone_size	cdr3_nt	cdr3_aa
TRBJ2-7	.	TRBV6-1	many	TGTGCCAGCACCTCGGGAAGCCTCGTTCCCTACGAGCAGTACTTC	CASTSGSLVPYEQYF
TRBJ1-1	TRBD1	TRBV29-1	.	TGCAGCGTTGGGACAGGGGGAGGCACTGAAGCTTTCTTT	CSVGTGGGTEAFF
TRBJ2-7	.	TRBV2	few	TGTGCCAGCAGTGAAGTAGAAGCGCCTGACTACGAGCAGTACTTC	CASSEVEAPDYEQYF
TRBJ1-2	.	TRBV9	once	TGTGCCCGACAGACTGTAGCTAACTATGGCTACACCTTC	CARQTVANYGYTF
TRBJ1-2	.	TRBV4-2	few	TGTGCCAGCAGCGCCCCCCGGGCTAACTATGGCTACACCTTC	CASSAPRANYGYTF
TRBJ1-6	.	TRBV6-5	.	TGTGCCAGCAGTTACGCGCAGGGCTATAATTCACCCCTCCACTTT	CASSYAQGYNSPLHF
TRBJ2-3	.	TRBV6-5	.	TGTGCCAGCAGTTACTCGGGGGGCCAACGCACAGATACGCAGTATTTT	CASSYSGGQRTDTQYF
TRBJ1-2	.	TRBV6-6	few	TGTGCCAGCAGTTACTCGGCGGGTGTCTATGGCTACACCTTC	CASSYSAGVYGYTF
TRBJ2-1	.	TRBV28	few	TGTGCCAGCAGCGAACCAGGGGGCGGGGGCCGCAATGAGCAGTTCTTC	CASSEPGGGGRNEQFF
TRBJ1-4	TRBD1	TRBV27	few	TGTGCCAGCAGTTCTCCGGGACAGGGGGGTGAAAAACTGTTTTTT	CASSSPGQGGEKLFF
TRBJ2-5	.	TRBV30	once	TGTGCCTGGAGTCAGGGTTCCAAGACCCAGTACTTC	CAWSQGSKTQYF
TRBJ1-1	.	TRBV2	.	TGTGCCAGCATTCGAAGTTGGGCTGGAAAAACTGAAGCTTTCTTT	CASIRSWAGKTEAFF